The present entry profiles one TCR beta chain with its context. The target antigen is unknown. Germline CDR1 and CDR2: SGHRS and YFSETQ. V lost 1 base and J lost 6, with 13 bases in between. The CDR3 spans 14 residues. The data originate from a study of T-cell reconstitution after alpha-beta-depleted transplantation in children. Study observations and caveats: Newly made T cells mostly supplied T-cell counts and diversity one year after transplant. The study reportedly traced alpha-beta T cells about two months after transplant to several hundred expanded graft clones.

Unique molecular identifiers were built into the TCRbeta library. TCRdb recomputed calls from the PCR reads with MiXCR, one row per CDR3 protein. The data show around 490,000 distinct CDR3 sequences, about an eighth seen once. The TCR comes from a female patient aged 2 to 10 who had a stem cell transplant for aplastic anemia, so the T cells may come from the graft donor. The V call is TRBV5-1, the J call TRBJ1-1; weak D call: TRBD1 (6 bases). This sample comprised PBMCs, mostly from graft donor cells, obtained 180 days after TCRalphabeta/CD19-depleted stem cell transplant. Here the CDR3 reads CASSLTRGLAEAFF. CDR3 DNA: TGCGCCAGCAGCTTGACGCGGGGGCTGGCTGAAGCTTTCTTT.